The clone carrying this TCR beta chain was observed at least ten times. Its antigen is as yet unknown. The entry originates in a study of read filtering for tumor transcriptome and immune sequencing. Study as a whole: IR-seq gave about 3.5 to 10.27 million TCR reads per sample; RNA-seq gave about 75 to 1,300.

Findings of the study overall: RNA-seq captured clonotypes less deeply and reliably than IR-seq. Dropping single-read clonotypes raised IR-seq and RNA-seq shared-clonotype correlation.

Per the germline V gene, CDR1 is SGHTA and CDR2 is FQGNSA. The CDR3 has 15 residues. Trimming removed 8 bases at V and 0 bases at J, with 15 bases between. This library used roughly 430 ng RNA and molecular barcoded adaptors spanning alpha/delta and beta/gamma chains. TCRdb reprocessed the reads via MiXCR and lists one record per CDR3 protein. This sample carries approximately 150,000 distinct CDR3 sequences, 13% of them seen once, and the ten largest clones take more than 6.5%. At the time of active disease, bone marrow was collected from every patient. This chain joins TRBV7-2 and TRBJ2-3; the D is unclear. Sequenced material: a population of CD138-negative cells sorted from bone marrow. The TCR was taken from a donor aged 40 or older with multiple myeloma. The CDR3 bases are TGTGCCAGCTCCCCCCGTGTAGGTAGCACAGATACGCAGTATTTT. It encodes CASSPRVGSTDTQYF.